This T cell receptor beta chain appears in the sequencing data of a study of cytomegalovirus exposure and HLA in healthy donors. Overall study findings and caveats: When a later analysis compared HLA-associated TCR beta chains with equally common others, the HLA-associated chains turned out to be more clonally expanded and to have lower generation probabilities.

Germline V gene lookup returns CDR1 ENHRY and CDR2 SYGVKD. Unmatched junction bases numbered 5, after V lost 5 bases and J lost 3 bases. The CDR3 totals 17 residues. Comments on this clone: What it recognizes is unknown.

PCR was performed using 60 Vbeta and 13 Jbeta primers. In the authors' methods: An analysis performed later counted 75 million to 80 million unique TCR beta chains (roughly 11 million of them shared). Clones were sequenced by immunoSEQ multiplex PCR, and TCRdb holds only the in-frame ones, with some missing. The V and J calls and clone size are taken from that table; D and trimming were inferred from the DNA. The sample has roughly 100,000 clones, and its top ten clones hold less than 4%. The sample consisted of PBMCs. The rearrangement uses TRBV10-3 and TRBJ2-6; 12 bases agree with TRBD2. The sequence was collected from a man aged 35-49 years in good health and CMV-seronegative. The CDR3 DNA is TGTGCCATCAGTAGGACTAGCGGGAACAGTGGGGCCAACGTCCTGACTTTC. It is translated as CAISRTSGNSGANVLTF.